This record covers a single TCR beta chain. The CDR3 contains 16 residues. Trimming stripped 11 bases from V and 5 bases from J, with 24 bases between. Germline assignment: CDR1 MNHNY and CDR2 SVGAGI (reference sequence). The sample belongs to a study of T cell changes during pregnancy in multiple sclerosis. The protocol was immunoSEQ multiplex PCR, while the TCRdb copy is restricted to in-frame clones and leaves out a portion. In the table there are about 59,000 clones, about 94% of which are singletons. The chain carries TRBV6-6 and TRBJ2-2; TRBD1 is a possible D gene (5 bases). This clonotype was sampled from a female donor with multiple sclerosis, enrolled in a pregnancy study. The specimen comprised CD4+ T cells from peripheral blood mononuclear cells, sampled before pregnancy. The CDR3 nucleotides read TGTGCCTCCCGAATCCGTGGGGCCGGAGTAACCGGGGAGCTGTTTTTT. This codes for CASRIRGAGVTGELFF.